The rows below give T cell receptor beta chains drawn from one sample of a study of circulating tumor DNA in untreated peripheral T-cell lymphoma. TCRdb's table, derived via immunoSEQ multiplex PCR, lists solely in-frame clones and lacks some. The table records 5,000 to 6,500 clones, around 70% of them present only once. The sequencing input was tumor tissue. These receptors originate from a human donor with peripheral T-cell lymphoma. CDR3s include the opening cysteine and the closing phenylalanine or tryptophan. A D gene is named only where the DNA matches it firmly. Clone size appears in some rows only: once, few, many, or a class for an expanded clone.

d_gene: TRBD1
j_gene: TRBJ1-2
abundance: few
v_gene: TRBV15
CDR3nt: TGTGCCACCAGCAGAGATCTCGGACAGGGAGTGGAAGGCTACACCTTC
CDR3aa: CATSRDLGQGVEGYTF

d_gene: .
j_gene: TRBJ2-2
abundance: few
v_gene: TRBV18
CDR3nt: TGTGCCAGCTCATCCCGACAAGGGCACGCGAACACCGGGGAGCTGTTTTTT
CDR3aa: CASSSRQGHANTGELFF

d_gene: .
j_gene: TRBJ2-5
abundance: .
v_gene: TRBV12-5
CDR3nt: TGTGCCAGCAAGAAGTTATTTCAAGAGACCCAGTACTTC
CDR3aa: CASKKLFQETQYF

d_gene: .
j_gene: TRBJ2-1
abundance: .
v_gene: TRBV7-5
CDR3nt: TGTGCCAGCTGCCCGGGACTAGCGGTTTGGGGGCAGTTCTTC
CDR3aa: CASCPGLAVWGQFF

d_gene: .
j_gene: TRBJ1-3
abundance: few
v_gene: TRBV19
CDR3nt: TGTGCCAGTAGTACCAGGCTGAGCTCTGGAAACACCATATATTTT
CDR3aa: CASSTRLSSGNTIYF

d_gene: .
j_gene: TRBJ2-1
abundance: .
v_gene: TRBV11-3
CDR3nt: TGTGCCAGCAGCGCGCAAAGGGCGGGGAATGAGCAGTTCTTC
CDR3aa: CASSAQRAGNEQFF

d_gene: .
j_gene: TRBJ1-2
abundance: once
v_gene: TRBV5-1
CDR3nt: TGCGCCAGTAGCATTACCGGGACGATGGGCGGCTACACCTTC
CDR3aa: CASSITGTMGGYTF

d_gene: .
j_gene: TRBJ2-3
abundance: .
v_gene: TRBV7-6
CDR3nt: TGTGCCAGCAGCCCCCGCCCAGGAGCGGGCTTCACAGATACGCAGTATTTT
CDR3aa: CASSPRPGAGFTDTQYF

d_gene: .
j_gene: TRBJ1-1
abundance: .
v_gene: TRBV5-1
CDR3nt: TGCGCCAGCAGCTTGGCAGCGGGAAACACTGAAGCTTTCTTT
CDR3aa: CASSLAAGNTEAFF

d_gene: .
j_gene: TRBJ2-7
abundance: .
v_gene: TRBV18
CDR3nt: TGTGCCAGCTCACCACGGGAGGAGTGGTACGAGCAGTACTTC
CDR3aa: CASSPREEWYEQYF

d_gene: .
j_gene: TRBJ2-2
abundance: .
v_gene: TRBV6-8
CDR3nt: TGTGCCAGCAGTTACTCGCCTAGCGCTCTGACCGGGGAGCTGTTTTTT
CDR3aa: CASSYSPSALTGELFF

d_gene: TRBD1
j_gene: TRBJ2-1
abundance: .
v_gene: TRBV6-8
CDR3nt: TGTGCCAGCAGGGGGGACAGAACCTACAATGAGCAGTTCTTC
CDR3aa: CASRGDRTYNEQFF

d_gene: TRBD1
j_gene: TRBJ1-4
abundance: .
v_gene: TRBV6-8
CDR3nt: TGTGCCAGCAGTCGGGGACAGAATGAAAAACTGTTTTTT
CDR3aa: CASSRGQNEKLFF

d_gene: TRBD1
j_gene: TRBJ2-5
abundance: .
v_gene: TRBV5-1
CDR3nt: TGCGCCAGCAGCTCATCACAGGGACAGGGACAAGAGACCCAGTACTTC
CDR3aa: CASSSSQGQGQETQYF

d_gene: TRBD1
j_gene: TRBJ1-2
abundance: .
v_gene: TRBV11-3
CDR3nt: TGTGCCAGCGGAATTGGACAGGCCACTAACTATGGCTACACCTTC
CDR3aa: CASGIGQATNYGYTF

d_gene: TRBD1
j_gene: TRBJ1-2
abundance: .
v_gene: TRBV6-9
CDR3nt: TGTGCCAGCCTGGGGACAGCTGATGGCTACACCTTC
CDR3aa: CASLGTADGYTF

d_gene: .
j_gene: TRBJ1-4
abundance: few
v_gene: TRBV10-1
CDR3nt: TGCGCCAGCAGTGAGTCCATAATATTCCGCTATGAAAAACTGTTTTTT
CDR3aa: CASSESIIFRYEKLFF

d_gene: .
j_gene: TRBJ2-5
abundance: .
v_gene: TRBV11-3
CDR3nt: TGTGCCAGCAGCTTATACGAACTCCAAGAGACCCAGTACTTC
CDR3aa: CASSLYELQETQYF

d_gene: TRBD2
j_gene: TRBJ2-5
abundance: .
v_gene: TRBV9
CDR3nt: TGTGCCAGCAGCGCCCTTAGTGGAGCGGGAGAGGGGACCCAGTACTTC
CDR3aa: CASSALSGAGEGTQYF

d_gene: .
j_gene: TRBJ1-2
abundance: .
v_gene: TRBV18
CDR3nt: TGTGCCAGCTCACTGCTTCAGGGCCGCAGCTATGGCTACACCTTC
CDR3aa: CASSLLQGRSYGYTF

d_gene: .
j_gene: TRBJ1-1
abundance: few
v_gene: TRBV12-5
CDR3nt: TGTGCTAGTGGTTTGGGACAGACTGAAGCTTTCTTT
CDR3aa: CASGLGQTEAFF

d_gene: TRBD1
j_gene: TRBJ1-4
abundance: .
v_gene: TRBV19
CDR3nt: TGTGCTAGTTCCTCTCAGGGGGGGAATGAAAAACTGTTTTTT
CDR3aa: CASSSQGGNEKLFF

d_gene: TRBD2
j_gene: TRBJ2-5
abundance: .
v_gene: TRBV19
CDR3nt: TGTGCCAGTAGTACTGGACTAGCGGTGCAAGAGACCCAGTACTTC
CDR3aa: CASSTGLAVQETQYF

d_gene: TRBD1
j_gene: TRBJ2-3
abundance: once
v_gene: TRBV19
CDR3nt: TGTGCCAGTAGTAAAGACAGGGGGGTGGAGGATACGCAGTATTTT
CDR3aa: CASSKDRGVEDTQYF

d_gene: TRBD2
j_gene: TRBJ2-4
abundance: .
v_gene: TRBV28
CDR3nt: TGTGCCAGCAGTTTCTATAGCGGGGGAGCCAAAAATATTCAGTACTTC
CDR3aa: CASSFYSGGAKNIQYF

d_gene: .
j_gene: TRBJ1-1
abundance: few
v_gene: TRBV19
CDR3nt: TGTGCCAGTAGTAAAAAGACAGCCAATACTGAAGCTTTCTTT
CDR3aa: CASSKKTANTEAFF

d_gene: .
j_gene: TRBJ1-1
abundance: .
v_gene: TRBV30
CDR3nt: TGTGCCTGGAGTGGTGGAGACACTGAAGCTTTCTTT
CDR3aa: CAWSGGDTEAFF

d_gene: .
j_gene: TRBJ1-2
abundance: .
v_gene: TRBV29-1
CDR3nt: TGCAGCGTTGGGAGGGGGAATTATGGCTACACCTTC
CDR3aa: CSVGRGNYGYTF

d_gene: .
j_gene: TRBJ1-2
abundance: once
v_gene: TRBV29-1
CDR3nt: TGCAGCGTTGCCCCAGTGGCTAACTATGGCTACACCTTC
CDR3aa: CSVAPVANYGYTF

d_gene: TRBD2
j_gene: TRBJ2-1
abundance: .
v_gene: TRBV30
CDR3nt: TGTGCCTGGAGAACAAGCGGGAGTGGCTATGAGCAGTTCTTC
CDR3aa: CAWRTSGSGYEQFF

d_gene: .
j_gene: TRBJ2-3
abundance: .
v_gene: TRBV16
CDR3nt: TGTGCCAGCAGCCAGCAAAACAGGGATACGCAGTATTTT
CDR3aa: CASSQQNRDTQYF

d_gene: .
j_gene: TRBJ2-1
abundance: .
v_gene: TRBV28
CDR3nt: TGTGCCAGCAGTTTATATAGCAGGCCCCTGCTTGAGCAGTTCTTC
CDR3aa: CASSLYSRPLLEQFF

d_gene: TRBD1
j_gene: TRBJ1-5
abundance: .
v_gene: TRBV28
CDR3nt: TGTGCCAGCAGTTTATCCAGACAGGGGGGCGGTCAGCCCCAGCATTTT
CDR3aa: CASSLSRQGGGQPQHF

d_gene: TRBD1
j_gene: TRBJ2-3
abundance: .
v_gene: TRBV11-3
CDR3nt: TGTGCCAGCAGCGACAGGGGTTCGATCGATACGCAGTATTTT
CDR3aa: CASSDRGSIDTQYF

d_gene: .
j_gene: TRBJ2-7
abundance: few
v_gene: TRBV6-8
CDR3nt: TGTGCCAGCAGTCGTACAAACAGGGAACAGTACTTC
CDR3aa: CASSRTNREQYF

d_gene: TRBD2
j_gene: TRBJ2-3
abundance: few
v_gene: TRBV11-3
CDR3nt: TGTGCCAGCAGCACCTTGGGACTAGCGGGTACTAGCACAGATATGCAGTATTTT
CDR3aa: CASSTLGLAGTSTDMQYF

d_gene: TRBD1
j_gene: TRBJ2-1
abundance: .
v_gene: TRBV29-1
CDR3nt: TGCAGCGTGGCACGGGACAGCTCCTACAATGAGCAGTTCTTC
CDR3aa: CSVARDSSYNEQFF

d_gene: .
j_gene: TRBJ2-7
abundance: .
v_gene: TRBV11-3
CDR3nt: TGTGCCAGCAGCTTAGTGGCGGCCCCCTACGAGCAGTACTTC
CDR3aa: CASSLVAAPYEQYF

d_gene: TRBD1
j_gene: TRBJ1-2
abundance: once
v_gene: TRBV19
CDR3nt: TGTGCCAGTAGTCAGGGGGCCCCCTATGGCTACACCTTC
CDR3aa: CASSQGAPYGYTF

d_gene: .
j_gene: TRBJ2-1
abundance: .
v_gene: TRBV7-6
CDR3nt: TGTGCCAGCAGCTACCTGCACGGAGACAATGAGCAGTTCTTC
CDR3aa: CASSYLHGDNEQFF

d_gene: TRBD2
j_gene: TRBJ2-1
abundance: .
v_gene: TRBV7-6
CDR3nt: TGTGTCAGCAGCCCTAGAGGACTAGCGGGTTTAAGTGGGCAGTTCTTC
CDR3aa: CVSSPRGLAGLSGQFF

d_gene: .
j_gene: TRBJ2-3
abundance: .
v_gene: TRBV1
CDR3nt: TGCGCCAGCAGCCAAGAGCTTTCCAGCGGAGGGGATACGCAGTATTTT
CDR3aa: CASSQELSSGGDTQYF

d_gene: .
j_gene: TRBJ2-3
abundance: .
v_gene: TRBV7-5
CDR3nt: TGTGCCAGCAGCGCCGGGACAGGGTCTTTCGATACGCAGTATTTT
CDR3aa: CASSAGTGSFDTQYF

d_gene: .
j_gene: TRBJ2-1
abundance: .
v_gene: TRBV11-3
CDR3nt: TGTGCCAGCGTACCATCGACTAGTCACGCTGAGCAGTTCTTC
CDR3aa: CASVPSTSHAEQFF

d_gene: TRBD1
j_gene: TRBJ1-5
abundance: .
v_gene: TRBV19
CDR3nt: TGTGCCAGTAGCAACGACGGACAGGCGATAAGCAATCAGCCCCAGCATTTT
CDR3aa: CASSNDGQAISNQPQHF